A selection of T cell receptor beta chains follows, all from one sample in a study of OX40 agonist ivuxolimab in advanced cancers. The repertoire was sequenced with immunoSEQ multiplex PCR; TCRdb's copy has only in-frame clones and lacks some. The sample has 60,000 to 90,000 clones, about 87% seen once; the top ten hold roughly 1%. Sequenced material: CD4+ or CD8+ T cells sorted from blood, taken in a trial of the OX40 agonist ivuxolimab. The receptors stem from an adult with an advanced solid tumor such as melanoma, head and neck, liver or kidney cancer. The CDR3 runs from the conserved cysteine through the conserved F or W. A D gene is named only where the DNA matches it firmly. Clone size is given for some rows only: seen once, a few or many times, or a class if the clone is expanded.

- - TRBJ1-2 TRBV28 TGTGCCAGCAGTACCAGAACCACAGGGTCTGCTAAGGGTGGCTACACCTTC CASSTRTTGSAKGGYTF
once - TRBJ2-5 TRBV11-2 TGTGCCAGCAGCTTCACAGGGTTCTCAGAGACCCAGTACTTC CASSFTGFSETQYF
- - TRBJ2-6 TRBV19 TGTGCCCGGCGGTATGGTTCTGGGGCCAACGTCCTGACTTTC CARRYGSGANVLTF
- - TRBJ1-3 TRBV10-3 TGTGCCATCAGCACCGGGATCCCATTCGCTGGAAACACCATATATTTT CAISTGIPFAGNTIYF
- - TRBJ2-7 TRBV7-2 TGTGCCAGCAGCTTTTGGGTAAGCCACGAGCAGTACTTC CASSFWVSHEQYF
few - TRBJ1-5 TRBV7-9 TGTGCCAGCAGCTTCGACAATCAGCCCCAGCATTTT CASSFDNQPQHF
- - TRBJ2-7 TRBV7-6 TGTGCCAGCAGCCCCTATCTACAGGGCTCCGAGCAGTACTTC CASSPYLQGSEQYF
- - TRBJ2-5 TRBV7-5 TGTGTCAGAAGCTTACACGGGAATCAAGAGACCCAGTACTTC CVRSLHGNQETQYF
- TRBD1 TRBJ1-2 TRBV6-5 TGTGCCAGCAGTTACTCGGGACAGACGAAATATGGCTACACCTTC CASSYSGQTKYGYTF
- - TRBJ2-3 TRBV5-6 TGTGCCAGCAGCCGTTCCTGGGGTCCCTTGAAAGATACGCAGTATTTT CASSRSWGPLKDTQYF
- - TRBJ2-5 TRBV2 TGTGCCAGCGGGGGGCCAGGGGAGACCCAGTACTTC CASGGPGETQYF
- TRBD2 TRBJ2-7 TRBV6-8 TGTGCCAGCACCTTGCGGAGGGATAAGCGGGAGTACTACGAGCAGTACTTC CASTLRRDKREYYEQYF
- - TRBJ2-1 TRBV7-2 TGTGCCAGCAGCTTTTCTCAGGCATACAATGAGCAGTTCTTC CASSFSQAYNEQFF
- TRBD2 TRBJ2-5 TRBV2 TGTGCCAGCAGTAGGGGATTAGCGGGAGTTCAAGAGACCCAGTACTTC CASSRGLAGVQETQYF
- TRBD2 TRBJ2-5 TRBV10-1 TGCGCCAGCAGTGAGTCGGGACTAGCGGAAGAGACCCAGTACTTC CASSESGLAEETQYF
- TRBD2 TRBJ2-1 TRBV10-3 TGTGCCAGCTCACGGCGGGGGGAGTCTGATGAGCAGTTCTTC CASSRRGESDEQFF
- - TRBJ2-1 TRBV6-6 TGTGCCAGCAGTTACTCATACTTCAACAGGGCTCCGTTCTTC CASSYSYFNRAPFF
- - TRBJ2-2 TRBV6-1 TGTGCCAGCAGTGAACTGTGGGGGTCCGGGGAGCTGTTTTTT CASSELWGSGELFF
- TRBD1 TRBJ1-1 TRBV19 TGTGCCAGTAGTATTGGACAGGGGGGAACTGAAGCTTTCTTT CASSIGQGGTEAFF
- - TRBJ2-5 TRBV12-5 TGTGCTAGTGGTTCGGGATCTGGGAGAGAGACCCAGTACTTC CASGSGSGRETQYF
- - TRBJ2-5 TRBV19 TGTGCCAGTAGTATGATGGGAGGAGAGACCCAGTACTTC CASSMMGGETQYF
- TRBD2 TRBJ2-1 TRBV9 TGTGCCAGCAGCGTATTAAGCGGGGGGAATTCGAATGAGCAGTTCTTC CASSVLSGGNSNEQFF
- - TRBJ1-5 TRBV5-3 TGTGCCAGAATCATATGGGGCCAACATAGCAATCAGCCCCAGCATTTT CARIIWGQHSNQPQHF
- TRBD2 TRBJ2-5 TRBV7-2 TGTGCCAGCAGCCCCGCGGGGCTAGCGGAAGAGACCCAGTACTTC CASSPAGLAEETQYF
- - TRBJ1-2 TRBV10-2 TGCGCCAGCAGTGAGACTGGCTTCTTCTATGGCTACACCTTC CASSETGFFYGYTF
- TRBD1 TRBJ1-3 TRBV7-9 TGTGCCAGCTTACAGGGGGCCGGGAACACCATATATTTT CASLQGAGNTIYF
- - TRBJ2-7 TRBV5-1 TGCGCCAGCAGTGGGATCTACGAGCAGTACTTC CASSGIYEQYF
- - TRBJ2-2 TRBV5-1 TGCGCCAGCAGCTTGACGCGCCGGGGCGGGGAGCTGTTTTTT CASSLTRRGGELFF
- - TRBJ2-3 TRBV28 TGTGCCAGCAGCACACCACTGACATGGGGAACTCGCACAGATACGCAGTATTTT CASSTPLTWGTRTDTQYF
- TRBD2 TRBJ2-1 TRBV9 TGTGCCAGCAACCCTAGCGGGGGGGGCCACAATGAGCAGTTCTTC CASNPSGGGHNEQFF
- - TRBJ1-3 TRBV5-6 TGTGCCAGCAGACTGGGAGTTGGAAACACCATATATTTT CASRLGVGNTIYF
- - TRBJ1-1 TRBV6-4 TGTGCCAGCAGCCCTGGGGGTGGTGAAGCTTTCTTT CASSPGGGEAFF
- - TRBJ2-1 TRBV29-1 TGCAGCGTTGGATTTTCTCGAGGGGGGAATGAGCAGTTCTTC CSVGFSRGGNEQFF
- - TRBJ1-1 TRBV19 TGTGCCAGTACCATCGGGGGGGTGTCTACTGAAGCTTTCTTT CASTIGGVSTEAFF
- TRBD1 TRBJ1-1 TRBV19 TGTGCCAGTAGTATAGATGCCGGGACAGCGAACACTGAAGCTTTCTTT CASSIDAGTANTEAFF
- TRBD1 TRBJ2-5 TRBV4-1 TGCGCCAGCAGCCCTCGGGACAGGGCTGGCGAGACCCAGTACTTC CASSPRDRAGETQYF
- - TRBJ1-1 TRBV11-2 TGTGCCAGCAGCCTCCAGGCAGGGAACACTGAAGCTTTCTTT CASSLQAGNTEAFF
- TRBD2 TRBJ2-1 TRBV11-2 TGTGCCAGCAGGCCTTTGGCGGGAGCATTCCACAATGAGCAGTTCTTC CASRPLAGAFHNEQFF
- - TRBJ2-2 TRBV19 TGTGCCAGTACCCCTAGGGAGCTGTTTTTT CASTPRELFF
- - TRBJ1-2 TRBV9 TGTGCCAGCAGCGTTAGGGGCTACACCTTC CASSVRGYTF
- - TRBJ2-7 TRBV10-3 TGTGCCATCAGTGAGAATGTCCCAACTTACGAGCAGTACTTC CAISENVPTYEQYF
- - TRBJ1-2 TRBV5-1 TGCGCCAGCAGCCCCGGGACATACAACTATGGCTACACCTTC CASSPGTYNYGYTF